This T cell receptor beta chain was captured in a study of human T cells and chemical hapten exposure. Findings and caveats of the study: The donors suffered from alopecia, so their immune response may not match that of healthy people. The formation of large CDR3 similarity clusters by expanded TCRs significantly exceeded that of controls.

Time point here: pre-sensitization, week 0. The treatment was: therapeutic diphenylcyclopropenone sensitization with weekly scalp DPC. Donors, patients with alopecia ranging from 18 to 70 years old and judged suitable for DPC, provided samples. Trimming took 6 bases from V and 2 from J; bases not matched to a gene: 3. The CDR3 is 14 residues long. Regarding this clonotype: The target antigen is unknown.

Within the library, unique molecular identifiers were attached to each individual cDNA molecule. TCRdb reprocessed the RACE reads via MiXCR and lists one record per CDR3 protein. The sample lists 300,000 to 450,000 distinct CDR3 sequences, 4% to 6% occurring once. This sequence originates from a woman aged 45-65 years with alopecia areata. Some clones in this sample may be carry-over from other donors' samples. Sequencing was performed on whole blood, taken in connection with sensitization to the hapten diphenylcyclopropenone (DPC). This sequence joins TRBV12-3 or TRBV12-4 and TRBJ2-7; 11 positions match TRBD2. The CDR3 reads CASSTSGSTYEQYF. The CDR3 DNA is TGTGCCAGCAGCACTAGCGGGAGTACCTACGAGCAGTACTTC.